A selection of T cell receptor beta chains follows, all from one sample in a study of vaccination effects on CD4 cells after COVID-19. The antigens of these receptors remain unknown. Clones were sequenced by immunoSEQ multiplex PCR, and TCRdb holds only the in-frame ones, with some missing. The profile shows roughly 11,000 clones, roughly 74% of them singletons. The input for sequencing was CD4+ T cells from PBMCs cultured with HCoV-229E spike peptides, taken before COVID-19 vaccination. These receptors were collected from a human donor who received a COVID-19 vaccine. Both conserved end residues are part of each CDR3. D genes are given only for firm matches. Clone size is given for some rows only: seen once, a few or many times, or a class if the clone is expanded.

v_call: TRBV15; j_call: TRBJ1-2; clone_size: few; d_call: TRBD1; cdr3_aa: CATSIRTGIYGYTF; cdr3_nt: TGTGCCACCAGCATCAGGACAGGGATATATGGCTACACCTTC
v_call: TRBV7-8; j_call: TRBJ2-7; clone_size: NA; d_call: NA; cdr3_aa: CASRAEEGLSYEQYF; cdr3_nt: TGTGCCAGCAGGGCTGAGGAGGGGTTGTCCTACGAGCAGTACTTC
v_call: TRBV28; j_call: TRBJ2-5; clone_size: NA; d_call: NA; cdr3_aa: CASIGNGETQYF; cdr3_nt: TGTGCCAGCATTGGGAATGGGGAGACCCAGTACTTC
v_call: TRBV4-3; j_call: TRBJ2-3; clone_size: NA; d_call: NA; cdr3_aa: CASSQVGVGGTDTQYF; cdr3_nt: TGCGCCAGCAGCCAAGTAGGGGTAGGGGGCACAGATACGCAGTATTTT
v_call: TRBV2; j_call: TRBJ1-5; clone_size: NA; d_call: NA; cdr3_aa: CASSELVSNQPQHF; cdr3_nt: TGTGCCAGCAGTGAGTTAGTTAGCAATCAGCCCCAGCATTTT
v_call: TRBV5-6; j_call: TRBJ2-1; clone_size: NA; d_call: TRBD1; cdr3_aa: CASSFLFTGQNNEQFF; cdr3_nt: TGTGCCAGCAGCTTCCTTTTTACGGGACAGAACAATGAGCAGTTCTTC
v_call: TRBV2; j_call: TRBJ1-2; clone_size: once; d_call: NA; cdr3_aa: CASSVERQGGGYTF; cdr3_nt: TGTGCCAGCAGTGTAGAAAGGCAGGGCGGTGGCTACACCTTC
v_call: TRBV7-9; j_call: TRBJ2-3; clone_size: NA; d_call: NA; cdr3_aa: CASSFEWADTQYF; cdr3_nt: TGTGCCAGCAGCTTTGAATGGGCAGATACGCAGTATTTT
v_call: TRBV7-2; j_call: TRBJ1-5; clone_size: NA; d_call: NA; cdr3_aa: CASSSQNQPQHF; cdr3_nt: TGTGCCAGCAGCTCTCAAAATCAGCCCCAGCATTTT
v_call: TRBV18; j_call: TRBJ1-5; clone_size: NA; d_call: NA; cdr3_aa: CASSPGGYQPQHF; cdr3_nt: TGTGCCAGCTCACCAGGGGGTTATCAGCCCCAGCATTTT
v_call: TRBV5-1; j_call: TRBJ1-3; clone_size: NA; d_call: NA; cdr3_aa: CASSQGWGSGNTIYF; cdr3_nt: TGCGCCAGCAGCCAAGGGTGGGGCTCTGGAAACACCATATATTTT
v_call: TRBV3-1/TRBV3-2; j_call: TRBJ1-1; clone_size: NA; d_call: TRBD1; cdr3_aa: CASRAGQGGGAFF; cdr3_nt: TGTGCCAGCAGAGCAGGACAGGGTGGGGGAGCTTTCTTT
v_call: TRBV18; j_call: TRBJ1-2; clone_size: NA; d_call: TRBD1; cdr3_aa: CASSPSTGRLDGYTF; cdr3_nt: TGTGCCAGCTCACCCTCGACAGGGAGGTTGGATGGCTACACCTTC
v_call: TRBV5-6; j_call: TRBJ1-2; clone_size: NA; d_call: NA; cdr3_aa: CASSLGLQNGYTF; cdr3_nt: TGTGCCAGCAGCTTGGGACTGCAGAATGGCTACACCTTC
v_call: TRBV7-2; j_call: TRBJ1-5; clone_size: few; d_call: NA; cdr3_aa: CASSLGLNQPQHF; cdr3_nt: TGTGCCAGCAGCTTGGGCCTTAATCAGCCCCAGCATTTT
v_call: TRBV7-2; j_call: TRBJ2-5; clone_size: few; d_call: TRBD1; cdr3_aa: CASSLRPGTVAETQYF; cdr3_nt: TGTGCCAGCAGCTTACGTCCCGGGACAGTGGCGGAGACCCAGTACTTC
v_call: TRBV18; j_call: TRBJ2-5; clone_size: NA; d_call: NA; cdr3_aa: CASSPFYGGETQYF; cdr3_nt: TGTGCCAGCTCACCCTTCTATGGGGGAGAGACCCAGTACTTC
v_call: TRBV6-5; j_call: TRBJ1-5; clone_size: NA; d_call: NA; cdr3_aa: CASSGNSNQPQHF; cdr3_nt: TGTGCCAGCAGCGGGAATAGCAATCAGCCCCAGCATTTT
v_call: TRBV5-1; j_call: TRBJ2-2; clone_size: few; d_call: NA; cdr3_aa: CASSQGTPGELFF; cdr3_nt: TGCGCCAGCAGCCAAGGGACTCCCGGGGAGCTGTTTTTT
v_call: TRBV7-2; j_call: TRBJ1-2; clone_size: once; d_call: NA; cdr3_aa: CASSPARGQGNYGYTF; cdr3_nt: TGTGCCAGCAGCCCCGCACGAGGGCAGGGGAACTATGGCTACACCTTC